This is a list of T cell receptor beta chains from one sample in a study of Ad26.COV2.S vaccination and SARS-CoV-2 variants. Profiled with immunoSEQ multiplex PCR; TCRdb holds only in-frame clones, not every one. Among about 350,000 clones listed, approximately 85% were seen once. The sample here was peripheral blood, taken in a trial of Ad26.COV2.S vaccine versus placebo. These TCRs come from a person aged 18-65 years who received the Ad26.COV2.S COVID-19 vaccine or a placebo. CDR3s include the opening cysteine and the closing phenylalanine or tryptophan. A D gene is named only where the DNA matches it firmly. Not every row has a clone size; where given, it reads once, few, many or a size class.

CDR3 DNA: TGTGCCAGCAGCCAGACAGGGCTCTACTATGGCTACACCTTC
CDR3 protein: CASSQTGLYYGYTF
V gene: TRBV14
D gene: TRBD1
clone size: NA
J gene: TRBJ1-2

CDR3 DNA: TGTGCCAGCAGAAGGTTACAAGAGACCCAGTACTTC
CDR3 protein: CASRRLQETQYF
V gene: TRBV7-9
D gene: NA
clone size: NA
J gene: TRBJ2-5

CDR3 DNA: TGTGCTAGTGGGATACTTTACGAGCAGTACTTC
CDR3 protein: CASGILYEQYF
V gene: TRBV12-5
D gene: NA
clone size: NA
J gene: TRBJ2-7

CDR3 DNA: TGTGCCAGCAGCTTCCAGCGTACCTCCTACGAGCAGTACTTC
CDR3 protein: CASSFQRTSYEQYF
V gene: TRBV11-2
D gene: NA
clone size: NA
J gene: TRBJ2-7

CDR3 DNA: TGTGCCAGCTCACCCACAGCGGGTCGCACAGATACGCAGTATTTT
CDR3 protein: CASSPTAGRTDTQYF
V gene: TRBV18
D gene: NA
clone size: NA
J gene: TRBJ2-3

CDR3 DNA: TGTGCCAGCAGGCCGGGGACATCGAACACCGGGGAGCTGTTTTTT
CDR3 protein: CASRPGTSNTGELFF
V gene: TRBV6-6
D gene: NA
clone size: NA
J gene: TRBJ2-2

CDR3 DNA: TGTGCCAGCAGCCGCCTTGGTAGGGAAAAACTGTTTTTT
CDR3 protein: CASSRLGREKLFF
V gene: TRBV5-5
D gene: NA
clone size: NA
J gene: TRBJ1-4

CDR3 DNA: TGTGCCAGCAGTAACAGGGACCGTAAAAATACGCAGTATTTT
CDR3 protein: CASSNRDRKNTQYF
V gene: TRBV2
D gene: NA
clone size: NA
J gene: TRBJ2-3

CDR3 DNA: TGTGCCAGCAGCGTAGGCCCCGACGAGGCTTTCTTT
CDR3 protein: CASSVGPDEAFF
V gene: TRBV9
D gene: NA
clone size: NA
J gene: TRBJ1-1

CDR3 DNA: TGTGCCAGCAGCCGTGGCCTAGCGGGGAACACCGGGGAGCTGTTTTTT
CDR3 protein: CASSRGLAGNTGELFF
V gene: TRBV14
D gene: TRBD2
clone size: NA
J gene: TRBJ2-2

CDR3 DNA: TGTGCCTGGAGTGTAGATTTGGCAGGGAGGGGGTCGCGACAGCCCCAGCATTTT
CDR3 protein: CAWSVDLAGRGSRQPQHF
V gene: TRBV30
D gene: NA
clone size: NA
J gene: TRBJ1-5

CDR3 DNA: TGCGCCAGCAGCCCGTTAGGGGGCCGAGGAGATACGCAGTATTTT
CDR3 protein: CASSPLGGRGDTQYF
V gene: TRBV5-1
D gene: TRBD1
clone size: NA
J gene: TRBJ2-3

CDR3 DNA: TGTGCCGTCCGGACCTCCTACAATGAGCAGTTCTTC
CDR3 protein: CAVRTSYNEQFF
V gene: TRBV27
D gene: NA
clone size: once
J gene: TRBJ2-1

CDR3 DNA: TGTGCCAGCAGCCATACAGGGGGCGGCTATGGCTACACCTTC
CDR3 protein: CASSHTGGGYGYTF
V gene: TRBV3-1/TRBV3-2
D gene: TRBD1
clone size: NA
J gene: TRBJ1-2

CDR3 DNA: TGCAGTGCTACAGGCACAGATACGCAGTATTTT
CDR3 protein: CSATGTDTQYF
V gene: TRBV20-1
D gene: NA
clone size: few
J gene: TRBJ2-3

CDR3 DNA: TGTGCCACCAGTGATTTCACCGTCGCCGACGAGCAGTACTTC
CDR3 protein: CATSDFTVADEQYF
V gene: TRBV24-1
D gene: NA
clone size: NA
J gene: TRBJ2-7

CDR3 DNA: TGTGCCAGTAGTACGCCAAAGACAGGGCCGAATGAAAAACTGTTTTTT
CDR3 protein: CASSTPKTGPNEKLFF
V gene: TRBV19
D gene: TRBD1
clone size: few
J gene: TRBJ1-4

CDR3 DNA: TGTGCCAGCAGCTTAGTTGGACTAGCGGGGAGCTCCTACGAGCAGTACTTC
CDR3 protein: CASSLVGLAGSSYEQYF
V gene: TRBV7-2
D gene: TRBD2
clone size: NA
J gene: TRBJ2-7

CDR3 DNA: TGTGCCAGCAGAGCTCAGGGGGCCGTGGAAGAGACCCAGTACTTC
CDR3 protein: CASRAQGAVEETQYF
V gene: TRBV2
D gene: TRBD1
clone size: NA
J gene: TRBJ2-5

CDR3 DNA: TGTGCCAGCAGCGGACAGGGTTCGCAGCCCCAGCATTTT
CDR3 protein: CASSGQGSQPQHF
V gene: TRBV11-2
D gene: TRBD1
clone size: once
J gene: TRBJ1-5

CDR3 DNA: TGTGCCAGTAGTACCCAGAAAGCTACCGGGGAGCTGTTTTTT
CDR3 protein: CASSTQKATGELFF
V gene: TRBV19
D gene: NA
clone size: NA
J gene: TRBJ2-2

CDR3 DNA: TGTGCCAGCAGCCCCCAGGGGGGCCTTGAAGCTTTCTTT
CDR3 protein: CASSPQGGLEAFF
V gene: TRBV21-1
D gene: NA
clone size: few
J gene: TRBJ1-1

CDR3 DNA: TGTGCCATCAGTACTAGCGGAGAAACTAACACCGGGGAGCTGTTTTTT
CDR3 protein: CAISTSGETNTGELFF
V gene: TRBV10-3
D gene: TRBD2
clone size: NA
J gene: TRBJ2-2

CDR3 DNA: TGTGCCAGCAGCCGACCTACGGGGGGAGGAGTGAATTCCTACGAGCAGTACTTC
CDR3 protein: CASSRPTGGGVNSYEQYF
V gene: TRBV5-4
D gene: TRBD2
clone size: NA
J gene: TRBJ2-7

CDR3 DNA: TGTGCCAGCAGCCAGGCCGCCCGAGGGGGGGGAGGAAAGACCCAGTACTTC
CDR3 protein: CASSQAARGGGGKTQYF
V gene: TRBV7-7
D gene: NA
clone size: NA
J gene: TRBJ2-5

CDR3 DNA: TGTGCCAGCAGCTTGGCTGGGGGGAGCCCCCCAATCGAGCAGTACTTC
CDR3 protein: CASSLAGGSPPIEQYF
V gene: TRBV5-5
D gene: NA
clone size: NA
J gene: TRBJ2-7

CDR3 DNA: TGTGCCAGCAGTCCCCTGACAGGCTCCTACAATGAGCAGTTCTTC
CDR3 protein: CASSPLTGSYNEQFF
V gene: TRBV6-5
D gene: NA
clone size: NA
J gene: TRBJ2-1

CDR3 DNA: TGTGCCAGCAGCTTGGCAGCGGGACACAACTCCTACGAGCAGTACTTC
CDR3 protein: CASSLAAGHNSYEQYF
V gene: TRBV5-6
D gene: NA
clone size: NA
J gene: TRBJ2-7

CDR3 DNA: TGTGCCAGCTCACCATACAGGGAGGGGAACTATGGCTACACCTTC
CDR3 protein: CASSPYREGNYGYTF
V gene: TRBV18
D gene: NA
clone size: NA
J gene: TRBJ1-2

CDR3 DNA: TGTGCCAGCAGCTTAGGACTAGATAAGGACGAGCAGTACTTC
CDR3 protein: CASSLGLDKDEQYF
V gene: TRBV11-2
D gene: NA
clone size: NA
J gene: TRBJ2-7

CDR3 DNA: TGTGCCAGCTCACCTACTAGCGGGAGCTCAGAGACCCAGTACTTC
CDR3 protein: CASSPTSGSSETQYF
V gene: TRBV18
D gene: TRBD2
clone size: NA
J gene: TRBJ2-5

CDR3 DNA: TGTGCCAGCAGCTTAGCTCTTGGACTATCACAAGAGACCCAGTACTTC
CDR3 protein: CASSLALGLSQETQYF
V gene: TRBV7-2
D gene: NA
clone size: NA
J gene: TRBJ2-5

CDR3 DNA: TGTGCCAGCAGCTTCCAGTGGGCAAACTATGGCTACACCTTC
CDR3 protein: CASSFQWANYGYTF
V gene: TRBV5-4
D gene: NA
clone size: NA
J gene: TRBJ1-2

CDR3 DNA: TGTGCCAGTAGTATCGACGGACAGGGAAACACTGAAGCTTTCTTT
CDR3 protein: CASSIDGQGNTEAFF
V gene: TRBV19
D gene: TRBD1
clone size: NA
J gene: TRBJ1-1

CDR3 DNA: TGTGCCAGCTCACCACGACAGGGACCCCACGAGCAGTACTTC
CDR3 protein: CASSPRQGPHEQYF
V gene: TRBV18
D gene: TRBD1
clone size: once
J gene: TRBJ2-7

CDR3 DNA: TGTGCCAGCAGTTATAATGCGGGGAATTCACCCCTCCACTTT
CDR3 protein: CASSYNAGNSPLHF
V gene: TRBV6-2/TRBV6-3
D gene: NA
clone size: NA
J gene: TRBJ1-6

CDR3 DNA: TGTGCCAGCAGTTTGCGCGGTGCCGAGACCCAGTACTTC
CDR3 protein: CASSLRGAETQYF
V gene: TRBV27
D gene: NA
clone size: NA
J gene: TRBJ2-5

CDR3 DNA: TGTGCCAGCAGTCCAACTCGGCAGGAAGCTTTCTTT
CDR3 protein: CASSPTRQEAFF
V gene: TRBV9
D gene: NA
clone size: many
J gene: TRBJ1-1

CDR3 DNA: TGCGCCAGCAGCTTTCGACCACCGGGATATAGCAATCAGCCCCAGCATTTT
CDR3 protein: CASSFRPPGYSNQPQHF
V gene: TRBV4-1
D gene: NA
clone size: NA
J gene: TRBJ1-5